A selection of T cell receptor beta chains follows, all from one sample in a study of T cells in Graves' hyperthyroidism and ophthalmopathy. TCRdb passed the multiplex PCR reads through MiXCR, listing each CDR3 protein once. The table records around 620,000 distinct CDR3 sequences, about a sixth of them present only once. Material for sequencing was blood. Source of these receptors: a woman aged 25 to 39 with Graves' hyperthyroidism. CDR3s include the opening cysteine and the closing phenylalanine or tryptophan. Fields, in order: clone size, V gene, D gene, J gene, CDR3 protein, CDR3 DNA. The D gene is left open where the match is weak. Rows may omit the clone size; those that give it use once, few, many or a size class.

size: many; V: TRBV20-1; D: NA; J: TRBJ2-7; CDR3: CSAREQSLSYEQYF; DNA: TGCAGTGCTAGGGAACAATCCCTTTCCTACGAGCAGTACTTC
size: few; V: TRBV20-1; D: TRBD2; J: TRBJ2-5; CDR3: CSARNSGKTGGTQYF; DNA: TGCAGTGCTAGAAATAGCGGGAAGACCGGGGGGACCCAGTACTTC
size: once; V: TRBV24-1; D: NA; J: TRBJ2-1; CDR3: CATSDFPGAGEQFF; DNA: TGTGCCACCAGTGATTTTCCAGGGGCGGGTGAGCAGTTCTTC
size: many; V: TRBV28; D: TRBD2; J: TRBJ2-1; CDR3: CASSPNGGRAGKEYNEQFF; DNA: TGTGCCAGCAGCCCTAATGGCGGGAGGGCCGGAAAGGAGTACAATGAGCAGTTCTTC
size: many; V: TRBV7-9; D: NA; J: TRBJ2-2; CDR3: CASTSKFPNTGELFF; DNA: TGTGCCAGCACCTCTAAGTTCCCCAACACCGGGGAGCTGTTTTTT
size: many; V: TRBV12-3/TRBV12-4; D: NA; J: TRBJ2-7; CDR3: CASRTRLDYEQYF; DNA: TGTGCCAGCAGGACCCGTCTGGATTACGAGCAGTACTTC
size: NA; V: TRBV5-1; D: NA; J: TRBJ2-2; CDR3: CASSSGRGAGNTGELFF; DNA: TGCGCCAGCAGCTCAGGAAGGGGAGCGGGGAACACCGGGGAGCTGTTTTTT
size: few; V: TRBV19; D: NA; J: TRBJ2-7; CDR3: CASNSAESYEQYF; DNA: TGTGCCAGTAACAGTGCGGAGTCCTACGAGCAGTACTTC
size: many; V: TRBV28; D: TRBD1; J: TRBJ2-1; CDR3: CASSSPGGPYNEQFF; DNA: TGTGCCAGCAGTTCCCCAGGGGGACCCTACAATGAGCAGTTCTTC
size: many; V: TRBV7-2; D: TRBD2; J: TRBJ2-5; CDR3: CASSLESGGPETQYF; DNA: TGTGCCAGCAGCTTAGAATCGGGAGGGCCCGAGACCCAGTACTTC
size: many; V: TRBV20-1; D: NA; J: TRBJ1-4; CDR3: CSADLKAIGEKLFF; DNA: TGCAGTGCTGACCTCAAAGCAATCGGGGAAAAACTGTTTTTT
size: NA; V: TRBV30; D: TRBD2; J: TRBJ2-7; CDR3: CASTGTSPFFDEQYF; DNA: TGTGCCTCCACCGGGACTAGCCCCTTTTTCGACGAGCAGTACTTC
size: few; V: TRBV29-1; D: NA; J: TRBJ2-1; CDR3: CSVEGTERQFF; DNA: TGCAGCGTTGAGGGGACCGAAAGGCAGTTCTTC
size: NA; V: TRBV2; D: TRBD1; J: TRBJ1-2; CDR3: CASSATQGASNIGGYTF; DNA: TGTGCCTCCTCTGCGACGCAGGGGGCCTCGAATATTGGTGGCTACACCTTC
size: NA; V: TRBV6-4; D: TRBD2; J: TRBJ2-2; CDR3: CASSLGEGTGELFF; DNA: TGTGCCAGCAGTCTTGGGGAGGGCACCGGGGAGCTGTTTTTT
size: few; V: TRBV7-8; D: NA; J: TRBJ2-1; CDR3: CASSLVGTDFGNEQFF; DNA: TGTGCCAGCAGCTTAGTTGGGACGGATTTTGGGAATGAGCAGTTCTTC
size: many; V: TRBV25-1; D: TRBD2; J: TRBJ2-7; CDR3: CASSEHSGTSGAYEQYF; DNA: TGTGCCAGCAGTGAACACTCCGGGACTAGCGGGGCCTACGAGCAGTACTTC
size: NA; V: TRBV19; D: TRBD1; J: TRBJ2-7; CDR3: CASSTHEGQGASYEQYF; DNA: TGTGCCAGTAGTACCCACGAGGGACAGGGGGCCTCCTACGAGCAGTACTTC
size: many; V: TRBV30; D: NA; J: TRBJ1-1; CDR3: CAWSVDTNTEAFF; DNA: TGTGCCTGGAGTGTGGACACGAACACTGAAGCTTTCTTT
size: NA; V: TRBV6-1; D: NA; J: TRBJ2-2; CDR3: CASSYYLNTGELFF; DNA: TGTGCCAGCAGCTACTACCTGAACACCGGGGAGCTGTTTTTT
size: many; V: TRBV20-1; D: NA; J: TRBJ2-7; CDR3: CSATKVRYEQYF; DNA: TGCAGTGCTACGAAGGTCCGCTACGAGCAGTACTTC
size: many; V: TRBV20-1; D: TRBD2; J: TRBJ2-1; CDR3: CSAWRESEQFF; DNA: TGCAGTGCCTGGCGGGAGAGCGAGCAGTTCTTC
size: NA; V: TRBV7-9; D: NA; J: TRBJ2-5; CDR3: CASSSQGLASIATQYF; DNA: TGTGCCAGCAGCTCACAGGGACTCGCGTCTATTGCGACCCAGTACTTC
size: many; V: TRBV29-1; D: TRBD2; J: TRBJ2-5; CDR3: CSVANAPGRETQYF; DNA: TGCAGCGTCGCGAATGCCCCCGGGAGGGAGACCCAGTACTTC
size: NA; V: TRBV20-1; D: TRBD2; J: TRBJ2-7; CDR3: CSARDRGLAYEQYF; DNA: TGCAGTGCTAGAGATAGGGGACTAGCCTACGAGCAGTACTTC
size: few; V: TRBV19; D: NA; J: TRBJ2-1; CDR3: CASSTLPDLNEQFF; DNA: TGTGCCAGTAGTACCCTCCCGGACCTGAATGAGCAGTTCTTC
size: many; V: TRBV27; D: NA; J: TRBJ1-2; CDR3: CASSFGINYGYTF; DNA: TGTGCCAGCAGTTTTGGGATTAACTATGGCTACACCTTC
size: NA; V: TRBV7-9; D: NA; J: TRBJ1-2; CDR3: CASSLISGAGYTF; DNA: TGTGCCAGCAGCCTTATATCAGGGGCTGGCTACACCTTC
size: NA; V: TRBV20-1; D: TRBD1; J: TRBJ1-6; CDR3: CSASVRDRLNNSPLHF; DNA: TGCAGTGCTTCGGTCCGGGACAGACTAAATAATTCACCCCTCCACTTT
size: few; V: TRBV3-1; D: NA; J: TRBJ2-2; CDR3: CASSHGWASGELFF; DNA: TGTGCCAGCAGCCATGGCTGGGCCAGCGGGGAGCTGTTTTTT
size: NA; V: TRBV20-1; D: NA; J: TRBJ2-1; CDR3: CSARLGKQFF; DNA: TGCAGTGCTAGACTGGGGAAGCAGTTCTTC
size: NA; V: TRBV7-2; D: NA; J: TRBJ2-7; CDR3: CASSFDFIYEQYF; DNA: TGTGCCAGCAGCTTCGACTTCATCTACGAGCAGTACTTC
size: many; V: TRBV20-1; D: TRBD1; J: TRBJ2-5; CDR3: CSATGDRVEGGEYF; DNA: TGCAGTGCCACCGGGGACAGGGTTGAGGGCGGGGAGTACTTC
size: many; V: TRBV11-1; D: NA; J: TRBJ2-1; CDR3: CASSDTLTNNEQFF; DNA: TGTGCCAGCAGCGACACCTTAACTAACAATGAGCAGTTCTTC
size: NA; V: TRBV20-1; D: NA; J: TRBJ2-2; CDR3: CSARWADTNTGELFF; DNA: TGCAGTGCTAGATGGGCCGACACGAACACCGGGGAGCTGTTTTTT
size: many; V: TRBV24-1; D: NA; J: TRBJ2-3; CDR3: CATSDRKGTVTDTQYF; DNA: TGTGCCACCAGTGACCGGAAGGGGACGGTAACAGATACGCAGTATTTT
size: few; V: TRBV9; D: NA; J: TRBJ2-7; CDR3: CASSAKTGSPYEQYF; DNA: TGTGCCAGCAGCGCCAAGACGGGATCTCCCTACGAGCAGTACTTC
size: NA; V: TRBV6-1; D: TRBD2; J: TRBJ2-2; CDR3: CASSWVAGAIKGTGELFF; DNA: TGTGCCAGCAGCTGGGTAGCGGGAGCGATCAAAGGCACCGGGGAGCTGTTTTTT
size: few; V: TRBV5-6; D: TRBD1; J: TRBJ2-7; CDR3: CASSLQGQYEQYF; DNA: TGTGCCAGCAGCTTACAGGGGCAGTACGAGCAGTACTTC
size: few; V: TRBV19; D: NA; J: TRBJ1-1; CDR3: CASSPRTEMNTEAFF; DNA: TGTGCCAGTAGTCCCCGGACGGAAATGAACACTGAAGCTTTCTTT
size: NA; V: TRBV11-3; D: NA; J: TRBJ2-2; CDR3: CASSFLVQAGELFF; DNA: TGTGCCAGCAGCTTCCTGGTCCAGGCGGGGGAGCTGTTTTTT
size: NA; V: TRBV7-8; D: NA; J: TRBJ1-4; CDR3: CASSSTGRTNEKLFF; DNA: TGTGCCAGCAGCTCAACAGGGAGAACTAATGAAAAACTGTTTTTT
size: NA; V: TRBV29-1; D: NA; J: TRBJ2-3; CDR3: CSVRGYGDTDTQYF; DNA: TGCAGCGTCCGAGGGTATGGAGACACAGATACGCAGTATTTT
size: many; V: TRBV12-3/TRBV12-4; D: NA; J: TRBJ2-3; CDR3: CASSLVNTQYF; DNA: TGTGCCAGCAGTTTAGTAAATACGCAGTATTTT
size: NA; V: TRBV20-1; D: NA; J: TRBJ1-4; CDR3: CSAAGGPGEKLFF; DNA: TGCAGTGCTGCTGGAGGACCAGGAGAAAAACTGTTTTTT
size: few; V: TRBV12-3/TRBV12-4; D: NA; J: TRBJ2-7; CDR3: CASSDSVNSYEQYF; DNA: TGTGCCAGCAGTGACAGTGTCAACTCCTACGAGCAGTACTTC
size: few; V: TRBV28; D: NA; J: TRBJ2-7; CDR3: CATRDPMYEQYF; DNA: TGTGCCACCCGGGACCCGATGTACGAGCAGTACTTC
size: NA; V: TRBV11-1; D: TRBD2; J: TRBJ2-7; CDR3: CASSHLAGGYEQYF; DNA: TGTGCCAGCAGCCATCTAGCGGGAGGCTACGAGCAGTACTTC
size: many; V: TRBV28; D: NA; J: TRBJ2-1; CDR3: CASISPSGGGRNEQFF; DNA: TGTGCCAGCATCAGCCCCTCAGGCGGCGGTAGGAATGAGCAGTTCTTC
size: many; V: TRBV28; D: NA; J: TRBJ1-2; CDR3: CASTRVLYKTGGYTF; DNA: TGTGCCAGCACCAGGGTCCTTTATAAGACGGGTGGCTACACCTTC
size: many; V: TRBV28; D: TRBD1; J: TRBJ1-5; CDR3: CASSFIGTASYQPQHF; DNA: TGTGCCAGCAGTTTTATCGGGACAGCTAGTTATCAGCCCCAGCATTTT
size: many; V: TRBV5-1; D: NA; J: TRBJ2-5; CDR3: CASSLTYQETQYF; DNA: TGCGCCAGCAGCTTGACGTACCAAGAGACCCAGTACTTC
size: many; V: TRBV7-9; D: NA; J: TRBJ2-7; CDR3: CASSLVSGGYEQYF; DNA: TGTGCCAGCAGCTTAGTCAGCGGTGGCTACGAGCAGTACTTC
size: NA; V: TRBV20-1; D: TRBD2; J: TRBJ2-1; CDR3: CSASPLAGLSSYNEQFF; DNA: TGCAGTGCTAGCCCACTAGCGGGTTTAAGCTCCTACAATGAGCAGTTCTTC